This TCR beta chain stems from a study of T cell responses to AZD1222 COVID-19 vaccine. The study, taken as a whole, reports: Repertoires were sampled only after the peak T cell response. The donors showed a predominance of white British ancestry and of females, with possible underestimation of clonal diversity. Regions 160-218 and 743-854 dominated among vaccine-associated CD4 TCRs spanning spike.

Using immunoSEQ multiplex PCR, the repertoire was profiled, and TCRdb retains in-frame clones only, with some absent. The profile shows around 99,000 clones, more than 70% of them singletons. Pooling was applied to second doses at about 4 or about 12 weeks. Trimming shortened V by 5 bases and J by 9 bases, and 11 bases separated the two germline ends. The CDR3 length is 11 residues. Germline assignment: CDR1 MGHDK and CDR2 SYGVNS. As concerns this clone: Its antigen is not identified.

This TCR came from an adult who received the AZD1222 COVID-19 vaccine. Sequencing was performed on peripheral blood, taken 28 days after the second AZD1222 dose. The rearrangement uses TRBV25-1 and TRBJ2-7; tentatively, D is TRBD1 (6 bases). The CDR3 reads CASSQGSRQYF. Written as DNA, the CDR3 is TGTGCCAGCAGTCAGGGGTCTCGGCAGTACTTC.